This TCR beta chain emerged from a study of blood T cell repertoires in COVID-19. Across the study: Sources were T cells, B-cell-depleted T cells, or PBMCs; the material itself was cDNA or gDNA.

Germline values: CDR1 KGHSH, CDR2 LQKENI. CDR3 length equals 19 residues. The V gene end was trimmed by 2 bases and the J gene end by 2 bases; junction bases not matched to a gene: 8. Assay: immunoSEQ multiplex PCR; the TCRdb copy retains only in-frame clones and omits some. Of some 390,000 clones in the sample, roughly 86% are singletons; the top ten hold about 2.9%. The sequence was obtained from a human donor in a cohort sampled during active COVID-19. The rearrangement joins TRBV18 to TRBJ2-5, with TRBD2 matching 16 bases. Sequencing input: peripheral blood. The CDR3 protein is CASSPAGLAGGQPQETQYF. The CDR3 DNA follows: TGTGCCAGCTCACCAGCGGGACTAGCGGGGGGGCAACCACAAGAGACCCAGTACTTC.